These 4 T cell receptor beta chains were all obtained from the same sample, sequenced in a study of T cell responses to AZD1222 COVID-19 vaccine. Sequenced by immunoSEQ multiplex PCR; TCRdb stores in-frame clones only, minus some. The table has more than 100,000 clones, roughly 85% seen once. The material sequenced was peripheral blood, taken on day 0 of AZD1222 vaccination. These receptors originate from an adult in good health.

The chain uses TRBV28 and TRBJ2-2; tentative D call: TRBD2 (5 bases). V was clipped by 4 bases and J by 4 bases, with 7 bases between them. CDR1 and CDR2 from the germline V gene are MDHEN and SYDVKM. The CDR3 consists of 13 residues. CDR3 sequence: CASSSGSTGELFF. The CDR3 coding sequence is TGTGCCAGCAGTTCGGGATCCACCGGGGAGCTGTTTTTT.

This clone was detected only once. V is TRBV4-1 and J is TRBJ1-2, with no clear D. Trimming took off 1 base at V and 4 bases at J, with 10 bases between the two ends. The germline V gene has CDR1 MGHRA and CDR2 YSYEKL. The CDR3 has 14 residues. In nucleotides, the CDR3 is TGCGCCAGCAGCCAAGGGGTGGCTGCCTATGGCTACACCTTC. It is translated as CASSQGVAAYGYTF.

The chain has TRBV10-2 and TRBJ1-5; no reliable D call. The CDR3 is 12 amino acids. Trimming left V 3 bases short and J 5 bases short, with 5 bases between. From germline, CDR1 is WSHSY and CDR2 SAAADI. CDR3 DNA sequence: TGCGCCAGCAGTGACCGGGATCAGCCCCAGCATTTT. Translated: CASSDRDQPQHF.

This chain links TRBV5-5 with TRBJ2-5, with 10 bases identical to TRBD2. This CDR3 contains 15 residues. Trimming cost V 2 bases and J 2 bases; bases outside gene matches: 3. In germline, CDR1 is SGHKS, CDR2 YYEKEE (reference sequence). CDR3 nucleotides: TGTGCCAGCAGCTTCCTAGCGGGGGTACAAGAGACCCAGTACTTC. Translating it yields CASSFLAGVQETQYF.